The 11 T cell receptor beta chains presented below share a single source sample, sequenced in a study of blood T cell repertoires in COVID-19. Produced via immunoSEQ multiplex PCR; TCRdb's table is partial and in-frame only. In the table there are 250,000 to 350,000 clones, roughly 91% of which are singletons. Source material: peripheral blood. The source of these receptors is a man aged 30 to 39 with acute or convalescent COVID-19.

Worth noting for this clone: Other DNA sequences in the same sample also yield this CDR3. The chain joins TRBV5-1 to TRBJ1-5, with D possibly matching TRBD1 (5 bases). Trimming removed 2 bases at V and 4 bases at J, with 7 bases between. Germline values: CDR1 SGHRS, CDR2 YFSETQ. The CDR3 runs 13 residues. The CDR3 region has the DNA TGCGCCAGCAGCTTCGGGGGAAATCAGCCCCAGCATTTT. Translating gives CASSFGGNQPQHF. Drawing the rest from reference TRBV5-1 and TRBJ1-5, the complete variable domain is KAGVTQTPRYLIKTRGQQVTLSCSPISGHRSVSWYQQTPGQGLQFLFEYFSETQRNKGNFPGRFSGRQFSNSRSEMNVSTLELGDSALYLCASSFGGNQPQHFGDGTRLSIL.

The chain is built from TRBV6-5 and TRBJ1-5, with D possibly TRBD1 on 5 matching bases. V lost 6 bases to trimming and J lost 1 base, with 13 bases between them. Germline V lookup: CDR1 MNHEY, CDR2 SVGAGI. The CDR3 contains 15 residues. CDR3 in amino acids: CASRRGTDSNQPQHF. For the CDR3, the DNA is TGTGCCAGCAGACGCGGGACGGACAGCAATCAGCCCCAGCATTTT.

V gene TRBV11-2 combines with J gene TRBJ1-2; TRBD1 matches 8 bases. V lost 8 bases, J lost 7 bases, and 18 bases stayed unmatched. Germline-derived CDR1 and CDR2 are SGHAT and FQNNGV. CDR3 length: 16 amino acids. CDR3 nucleotides: TGTGCCAGCTGGGGACTCCAGGGGGCGTTGTACCGTGGCTACACCTTC. Translated, it gives CASWGLQGALYRGYTF.

The CDR3: CASSWRDSSYEQYF. The CDR3 bases are TGTGCCAGCAGTTGGAGGGATTCCTCCTACGAGCAGTACTTC. The chain couples TRBV27 to TRBJ2-7, with a tentative D call TRBD2 (6 bases). Germline V gene data show CDR1 as MNHEY and CDR2 as SMNVEV (reference sequence). The CDR3 sequence is 14 residues long. Trimming stripped 4 bases from V and 0 bases from J, with 10 bases between.

This chain joins TRBV30 and TRBJ2-7, with 8 positions matching TRBD2. CDR3 length: 14 residues. Germline values: CDR1 GTSNPN, CDR2 SVGIG (reference sequence). The CDR3 reads CVEPPGLGAYEQYF. CDR3 DNA: TGTGTCGAACCCCCGGGACTAGGGGCCTACGAGCAGTACTTC.

This clone was observed a single time. The chain has TRBV14 and TRBJ1-2; 7 bases are shared with TRBD1. This CDR3 has 16 residues. From germline, CDR1 is SGHDN and CDR2 FVKESK. V shed 3 bases and J 2 bases; nucleotides not matched to a gene: 9. The CDR3 region is CASSQDNRGPNYGYTF. The CDR3 DNA sequence: TGTGCCAGCAGCCAGGACAACAGGGGTCCAAACTATGGCTACACCTTC.

The J gene is TRBJ2-7, the V gene TRBV19; tentative D call: TRBD1 (5 bases). The CDR3 has 12 residues. Germline-derived CDR1 and CDR2 are LNHDA and SQIVND (reference sequence). Trimming cost V 5 bases and J 2 bases, with 7 bases left between them. The CDR3 region has the DNA TGTGCCAGTAGTGCAGGGCCCTACGAGCAGTACTTC. Translation: CASSAGPYEQYF.

This clone is a singleton in its sample. The chain combines TRBV4-1 with TRBJ1-2; possible D gene TRBD1, 5 bases. The CDR3 totals 15 residues. The germline V and J ends were trimmed by 0 bases and 6 bases, with 14 bases remaining between them. Germline CDR1 is MGHRA and CDR2 is YSYEKL. The CDR3 reads CASSQDPRRVDGYTF. CDR3 bases: TGCGCCAGCAGCCAAGATCCACGCAGGGTGGATGGCTACACCTTC.

The V and J genes are TRBV19 and TRBJ1-1; tentative D call: TRBD1 (6 bases). V was trimmed by 3 bases and J by 2 bases, leaving 19 bases between them. This CDR3 has 17 amino acids. Germline assignment: CDR1 LNHDA and CDR2 SQIVND (reference sequence). The CDR3 nucleotides are TGTGCCAGTAGTATGGGCTTGGGGACACCGCAAAACACTGAAGCTTTCTTT. Protein product: CASSMGLGTPQNTEAFF.

The rearrangement uses TRBV5-1 and TRBJ2-3, with 7 bases lining up with TRBD2. The CDR3 is made up of 17 amino acids. V lost 3 bases and J lost 3; bases outside the gene matches: 13. Germline V gives CDR1 SGHRS, CDR2 YFSETQ. The CDR3 coding sequence is TGCGCCAGCAGCTGGAGGGGCGGGAGTATAAGGACAGATACGCAGTATTTT. It is translated as CASSWRGGSIRTDTQYF.

CDR3 coding DNA: TGTGCCAGTAGGGAGACAGGGGCGAACACTGAAGCTTTCTTT. As protein: CASRETGANTEAFF. V gene TRBV19 combines with J gene TRBJ1-1; TRBD1 agrees at 8 bases. Germline V CDR1 and CDR2: LNHDA, SQIVND (reference sequence). This CDR3 is 14 amino acids long. J lost 1 base, V lost 6 bases, and 4 bases had no gene match.